These T cell receptor beta chains were read from a single sample in a study of CD8+CD57+ T cells in acquired aplastic anemia. Via MiXCR, TCRdb re-called the reads, giving one row per CDR3 protein. Among some 92,000 distinct CDR3 sequences listed, less than 75% were seen once. Sequencing used sorted CD4+, CD8+, or CD8+CD57+ T cells (not recorded which) from PBMCs. All receptors come from a human donor with aplastic anemia. CDR3s include the opening cysteine and the closing phenylalanine or tryptophan. Each record gives: V gene, D gene, J gene, CDR3 protein. The D gene is left open where the match is weak.

TRBV9	.	TRBJ1-2	CASSSGYYGYTF
TRBV9	TRBD1	TRBJ2-1	CASSVAGVRDRYNEQFF
TRBV10-3	.	TRBJ2-7	CAIRTGSYEQYF
TRBV5-1	.	TRBJ2-3	CASSTPGTDTQYF
TRBV20-1	.	TRBJ1-2	CSAGKGGRGAYGYTF
TRBV20-1	.	TRBJ2-7	CSARGQGYEQYF
TRBV5-1	.	TRBJ2-1	CASSLDGQYNEQFF
TRBV20-1	TRBD2	TRBJ2-3	CSASRTRSPDTQYF
TRBV19	.	TRBJ2-5	CASSHRRLSRETQYF
TRBV15	.	TRBJ2-2	CATRGVGELFF
TRBV10-3	.	TRBJ2-3	CAISEVGSTDTQYF
TRBV20-1	.	TRBJ1-2	CSARDLTSATF
TRBV4-1	TRBD1	TRBJ1-5	CASSQERTGYSNQPQHF
TRBV7-2	.	TRBJ2-5	CASSLAPTTQETQYF
TRBV24-1	TRBD2	TRBJ2-3	CATSDPRGAGDTQYF
TRBV10-2	TRBD1	TRBJ1-6	CASRDRDDSPLHF
TRBV28	TRBD2	TRBJ2-3	CASSLVAGAGADTQYF
TRBV7-2	.	TRBJ1-3	CASSQDTAGNTIYF
TRBV7-3	.	TRBJ2-5	CASSPTEKETQYF
TRBV25-1	.	TRBJ2-1	CASRPRNNEQFF
TRBV19	TRBD2	TRBJ2-1	CASSISGGNGNEQFF
TRBV20-1	TRBD1	TRBJ2-5	CSARDLGQGAQTQYF
TRBV10-3	.	TRBJ1-1	CAIMPGIGDTEAFF
TRBV7-8	.	TRBJ1-1	CASSHEYTEAFF
TRBV20-1	.	TRBJ2-1	CSARVWDHNEQFF
TRBV15	.	TRBJ1-5	CATSPRPGNNQPQHF
TRBV2	.	TRBJ2-7	CASRVQRVEYEQYF
TRBV19	TRBD2	TRBJ2-7	CASSQQLAGGYEQYF
TRBV6-1	TRBD1	TRBJ2-7	CASLRDRTGPLYEQYF
TRBV15	TRBD2	TRBJ2-2	CATRWGLPGELFF
TRBV5-4	TRBD1	TRBJ1-1	CAMQGVATEAFF
TRBV7-2	.	TRBJ1-1	CASSYAGNTEAFF
TRBV10-1	.	TRBJ2-7	CASSPGWGSGEQYF
TRBV20-1	TRBD1	TRBJ1-6	CSARRDRGHPSQSYNSPLHF
TRBV9	TRBD2	TRBJ2-5	CASSGTSGGAETQYF
TRBV20-1	.	TRBJ1-1	CSAREGRVNTEAFF
TRBV20-1	.	TRBJ2-5	CSARAPQGRETQYF
TRBV24-1	.	TRBJ2-5	CATSDPLETETQYF
TRBV24-1	.	TRBJ2-7	CATSDIDRGEQYF
TRBV12-3/TRBV12-4	.	TRBJ2-7	CASSRPGSNSYEQYF
TRBV20-1	TRBD2	TRBJ2-3	CSGGTSDHGTQYF